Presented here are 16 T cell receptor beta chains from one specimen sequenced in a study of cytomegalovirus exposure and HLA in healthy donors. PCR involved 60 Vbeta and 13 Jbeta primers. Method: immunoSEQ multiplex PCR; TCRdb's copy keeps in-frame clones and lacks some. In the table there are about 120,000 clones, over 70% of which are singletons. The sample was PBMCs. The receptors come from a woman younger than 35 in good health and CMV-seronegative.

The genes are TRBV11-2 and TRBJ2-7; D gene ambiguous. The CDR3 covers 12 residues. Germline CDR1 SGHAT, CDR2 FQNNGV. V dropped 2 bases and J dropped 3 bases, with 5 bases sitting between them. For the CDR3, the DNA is TGTGCCAGCAGCTTACACATCTACGAGCAGTACTTC. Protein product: CASSLHIYEQYF.

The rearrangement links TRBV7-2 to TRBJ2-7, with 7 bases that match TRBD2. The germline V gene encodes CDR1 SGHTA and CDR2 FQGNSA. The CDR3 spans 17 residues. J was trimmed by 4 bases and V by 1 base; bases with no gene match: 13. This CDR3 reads CASSLGGGRADLYEQYF. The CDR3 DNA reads TGTGCCAGCAGCTTAGGAGGAGGGAGGGCCGATTTATACGAGCAGTACTTC.

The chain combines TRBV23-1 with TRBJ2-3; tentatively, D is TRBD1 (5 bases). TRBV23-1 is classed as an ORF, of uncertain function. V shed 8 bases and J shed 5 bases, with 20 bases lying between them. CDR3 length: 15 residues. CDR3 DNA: TGCGCCAGCCCCCAGGAAGGTCTAAGGGGAGATACGCAGTATTTT. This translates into CASPQEGLRGDTQYF.

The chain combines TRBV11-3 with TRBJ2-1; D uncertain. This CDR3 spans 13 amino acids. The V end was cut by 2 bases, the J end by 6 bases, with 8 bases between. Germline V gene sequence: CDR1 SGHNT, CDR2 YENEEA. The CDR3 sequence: CASSLNQANEQFF. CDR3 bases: TGTGCCAGCAGCTTAAACCAGGCCAATGAGCAGTTCTTC.

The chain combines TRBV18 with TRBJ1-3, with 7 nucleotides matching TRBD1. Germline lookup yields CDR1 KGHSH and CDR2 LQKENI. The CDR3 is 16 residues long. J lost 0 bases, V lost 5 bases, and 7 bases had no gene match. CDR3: CASSTGQAYSGNTIYF. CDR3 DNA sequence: TGTGCCAGCTCAACAGGACAGGCCTACTCTGGAAACACCATATATTTT.

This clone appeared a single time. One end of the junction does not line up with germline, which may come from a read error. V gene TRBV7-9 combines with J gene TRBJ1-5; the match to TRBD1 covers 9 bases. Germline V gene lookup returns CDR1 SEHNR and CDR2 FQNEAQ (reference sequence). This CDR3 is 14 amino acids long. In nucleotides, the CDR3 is TGTTCCAGCAGCCTACAGGGGGCTAGTCAGCCCCAGCATTTT. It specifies CSSSLQGASQPQHF. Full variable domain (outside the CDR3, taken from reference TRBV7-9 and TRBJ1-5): DTGVSQNPRHKITKRGQNVTFRCDPISEHNRLYWYRQTLGQGPEFLTYFQNEAQLEKSRLLSDRFSAERPKGSFSTLEIQRTEQGDSAMYLCSSSLQGASQPQHFGDGTRLSIL.

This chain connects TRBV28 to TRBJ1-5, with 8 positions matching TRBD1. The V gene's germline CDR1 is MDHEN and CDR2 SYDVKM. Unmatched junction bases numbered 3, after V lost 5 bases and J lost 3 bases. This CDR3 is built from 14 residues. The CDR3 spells CASSPGGANQPQHF. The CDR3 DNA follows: TGTGCCAGCAGTCCAGGGGGCGCCAATCAGCCCCAGCATTTT.

The CDR3 spells CASSQQKGMGTEAFF. CDR3 nucleotide sequence: TGTGCCAGCAGCCAACAAAAGGGGATGGGGACTGAAGCTTTCTTT. The chain uses TRBV7-9 and TRBJ1-1; tentatively, D is TRBD1 (5 bases). The CDR3 is 15 amino acids. Germline V gene data show CDR1 as SEHNR and CDR2 as FQNEAQ (reference sequence). Between the trimmed V and J ends, which lost 5 bases and 5 bases, there was a span of 18 bases.

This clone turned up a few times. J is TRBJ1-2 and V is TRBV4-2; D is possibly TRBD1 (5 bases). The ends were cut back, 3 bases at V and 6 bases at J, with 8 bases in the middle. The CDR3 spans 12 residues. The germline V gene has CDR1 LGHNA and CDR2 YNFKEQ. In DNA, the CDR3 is TGTGCCAGCAGCCAGGTACAGGATGGCTACACCTTC. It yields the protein CASSQVQDGYTF.

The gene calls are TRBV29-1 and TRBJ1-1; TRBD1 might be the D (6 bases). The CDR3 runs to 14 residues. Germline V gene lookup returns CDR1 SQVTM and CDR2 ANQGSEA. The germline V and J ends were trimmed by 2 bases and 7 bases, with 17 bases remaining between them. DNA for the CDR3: TGCAGCGTTGAACCCGGGGGGGCGGGGGGTGAAGCTTTCTTT. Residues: CSVEPGGAGGEAFF.

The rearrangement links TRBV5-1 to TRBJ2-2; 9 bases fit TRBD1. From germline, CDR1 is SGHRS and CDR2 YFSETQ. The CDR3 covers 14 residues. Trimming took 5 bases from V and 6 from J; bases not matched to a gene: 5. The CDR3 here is CASRGTGFSGELFF. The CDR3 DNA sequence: TGCGCCAGCAGAGGGACAGGGTTTTCCGGGGAGCTGTTTTTT.

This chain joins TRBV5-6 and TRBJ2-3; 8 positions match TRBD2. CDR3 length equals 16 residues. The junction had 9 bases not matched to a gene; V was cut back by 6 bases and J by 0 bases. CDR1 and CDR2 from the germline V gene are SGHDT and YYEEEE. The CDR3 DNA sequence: TGTGCCAGCACCAAGAGCGGGAGTTATAGCACAGATACGCAGTATTTT. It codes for CASTKSGSYSTDTQYF.

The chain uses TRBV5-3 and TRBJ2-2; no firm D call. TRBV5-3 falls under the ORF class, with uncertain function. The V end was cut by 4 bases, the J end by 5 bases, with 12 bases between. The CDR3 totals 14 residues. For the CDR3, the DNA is TGTGCCAGAAGCCCAAACACAAGTACCGGGGAGCTGTTTTTT. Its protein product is CARSPNTSTGELFF.

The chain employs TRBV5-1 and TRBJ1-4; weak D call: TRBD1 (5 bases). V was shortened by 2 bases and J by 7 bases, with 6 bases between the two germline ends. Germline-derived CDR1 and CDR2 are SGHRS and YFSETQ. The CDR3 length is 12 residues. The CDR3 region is CASSFGGEKLFF. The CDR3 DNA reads TGCGCCAGCAGCTTCGGGGGTGAAAAACTGTTTTTT.

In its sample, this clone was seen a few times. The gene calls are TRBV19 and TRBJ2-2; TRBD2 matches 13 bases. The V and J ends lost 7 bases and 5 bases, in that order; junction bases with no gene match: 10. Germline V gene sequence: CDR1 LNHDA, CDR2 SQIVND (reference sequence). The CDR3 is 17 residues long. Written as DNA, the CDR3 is TGTGCCAGTACCCCGGGACTAGCGGGATTGGTTACCGGGGAGCTGTTTTTT. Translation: CASTPGLAGLVTGELFF.

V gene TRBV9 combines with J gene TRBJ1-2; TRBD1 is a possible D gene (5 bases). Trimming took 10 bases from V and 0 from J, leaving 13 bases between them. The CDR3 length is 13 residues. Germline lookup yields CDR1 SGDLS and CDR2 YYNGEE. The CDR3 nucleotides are TGTGCCGGGGGGGGGAGGACTAACTATGGCTACACCTTC. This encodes CAGGGRTNYGYTF.